This TCR beta chain appears in the sequencing data of a study of shared clonotypes between healthy human individuals. Across the whole study: The donor group consisted of a couple of women and a few men, aged 18 to 49.

Sequencing used immunoSEQ multiplex PCR; TCRdb keeps in-frame clones, though not all of them. The profile shows roughly 2,000,000 clones, just under 95% of them singletons. In the naive CD8 group, cells lacked CD45RO and were positively selected for CCR7, so terminally differentiated effector memory CD45RA+ cells were left out. CDR1 is SGHTA and CDR2 is FQGTGA in the germline V gene. This CDR3 contains 13 residues. The germline V and J ends were trimmed by 5 bases and 3 bases, with 11 bases remaining between them. About this clone: Its antigen is as yet unknown.

General study findings and limits: Researchers sampled only blood; tissue repertoires likely differ. Among donors, the sharing of clonotypes was expected to be influenced by sequencing depth.

This TCR derives from a man aged 18 to 30 in good health. Some clones in this sample may be carry-over from other donors' samples. The chain joins TRBV7-3 to TRBJ2-7, with no clear D. Sequencing was carried out using naive CD8+ T cells from PBMCs. The CDR3 is CASSPSNGYEQYF. CDR3 DNA: TGTGCCAGCAGCCCCTCCAACGGCTACGAGCAGTACTTC.